A selection of T cell receptor beta chains follows, all from one sample in a study of monozygotic twins with inflammatory bowel disease. TCRdb reanalyzed the 5' RACE reads, giving one entry per CDR3 protein sequence and no DNA. The table lists about 380,000 distinct CDR3 sequences. Sequences were obtained from blood. Receptors originate from a human donor with ulcerative colitis or Crohn's disease, or a healthy co-twin of an affected twin (not recorded which). CDR3s include the opening cysteine and the closing phenylalanine or tryptophan.

V gene	J gene	CDR3 protein
TRBV11-2	TRBJ2-2	CASSSGLAGTNTGELFF
TRBV24-1	TRBJ2-3	CATSAVTGNTDTQYF
TRBV7-3	TRBJ2-1	CASSQSGRNEQFF
TRBV28	TRBJ1-2	CASWEGLYGYTF
TRBV20-1	TRBJ2-5	CSAPTTRGETQYF
TRBV6-5	TRBJ2-1	CASSYEWVGNEQFF
TRBV11-2	TRBJ2-2	CASSLRGGQPTGELFF
TRBV5-4	TRBJ2-5	CASSSARVSETQYF
TRBV7-9	TRBJ2-7	CASSLAAIRDRVYEQYF
TRBV5-1	TRBJ2-2	CASSGPGTSGANTGELFF
TRBV12-3/TRBV12-4	TRBJ1-5	CASSLTGRQPQHF
TRBV20-1	TRBJ2-7	CSASSSIYEQYF
TRBV14	TRBJ1-2	CASSQDRWGLGYGYTF
TRBV7-2	TRBJ2-4	CASSFFGTSGNIQYF
TRBV29-1	TRBJ2-5	CSVGERIQETQYF
TRBV4-3	TRBJ2-2	CASSQVFQAGPDTGELFF
TRBV7-9	TRBJ2-5	CATRVAGGQETQYF